The 14 T cell receptor beta chains presented below share a single source sample, sequenced in a study of cytomegalovirus exposure and HLA in healthy donors. Use of 60 Vbeta and 13 Jbeta primers characterized the PCR. Generated by immunoSEQ multiplex PCR, the TCRdb table keeps only in-frame clones and is missing some. Among approximately 210,000 clones listed, around 87% were seen once. Specimen: PBMCs. Source of these receptors: a woman younger than 35 in good health and CMV-seronegative.

The chain carries TRBV5-5 and TRBJ2-6; TRBD2 agrees at 7 bases. Germline loops: CDR1 SGHKS, CDR2 YYEKEE (reference sequence). V was clipped by 5 bases and J by 2 bases; unmatched bases: 4. This CDR3 is 15 amino acids long. In nucleotides, the CDR3 is TGTGCCAGCAGGGGGAGGGCGACTGGGGCCAACGTCCTGACTTTC. Its translation: CASRGRATGANVLTF. The whole variable domain, filled in from reference TRBV5-5 and TRBJ2-6, reads DAGVTQSPTHLIKTRGQQVTLRCSPISGHKSVSWYQQVLGQGPQFIFQYYEKEERGRGNFPDRFSARQFPNYSSELNVNALLLGDSALYLCASRGRATGANVLTFGAGSRLTVL.

A few counts support this clone. The chain joins TRBV21-1 to TRBJ2-7; TRBD1, the table's D call, was not compared with the DNA. TRBV21-1 counts as a pseudogene. This CDR3 contains 13 residues. The CDR3 nucleotides read TGTGCCAGCAAATCGGCAGGGGCCTACGAGCAGTACTTC. Translating gives CASKSAGAYEQYF.

The table lists this clone with a count of one. V and J are TRBV5-6 and TRBJ1-4; D remains ambiguous. The CDR3 contains 15 residues. The V and J ends lost 0 bases and 0 bases respectively, with 6 bases between them. Germline loops: CDR1 SGHDT, CDR2 YYEEEE. The CDR3 region has the DNA TGTGCCAGCAGCTTGGGGGCCTCAACTAATGAAAAACTGTTTTTT. The encoded protein is CASSLGASTNEKLFF.

A note on this clone: One end of the junction does not line up with germline, which may come from a read error. The genes are TRBV7-7 and TRBJ1-4; 8 bases map to TRBD1. Germline V gene lookup returns CDR1 SSHAT and CDR2 FNYEAQ (reference sequence). The CDR3 runs to 14 residues. The CDR3 sequence is CASSWDRRNEKLFF. Here the CDR3 DNA reads TGTGCTAGCAGCTGGGACAGGAGAAATGAAAAACTGTTTTTT.

The V and J genes are TRBV19 and TRBJ2-7, with a possible D match to TRBD1 (5 bases). The CDR3 consists of 13 residues. V lost 8 bases, J lost 5 bases, and 16 bases lay in between. Germline CDR1 reads LNHDA; CDR2 reads SQIVND (reference sequence). CDR3 in DNA: TGTGCCAGTCAAAGGACACCGGTCGACGAGCAGTACTTC. Translation: CASQRTPVDEQYF.

The chain links TRBV5-1 to TRBJ2-1; 7 bases map to TRBD1. V lost 5 bases to trimming and J lost 7 bases; unmatched junction nucleotides: 18. Germline V gene sequence: CDR1 SGHRS, CDR2 YFSETQ. This CDR3 spans 17 amino acids. Here the CDR3 reads CASSRRPRGPTLNEQFF. The CDR3 DNA reads as TGCGCCAGCAGTCGTCGCCCAAGGGGGCCCACCTTAAATGAGCAGTTCTTC.

The chain joins TRBV9 to TRBJ2-3, with D possibly being TRBD2 (6 bases). The V gene's germline CDR1 is SGDLS and CDR2 YYNGEE. V was pared by 10 bases and J by 1 base, with 22 bases between. The CDR3 is 16 amino acids. The CDR3 is CAVCTVSGPGTDTQYF. CDR3 DNA: TGTGCCGTATGCACGGTCAGCGGGCCAGGCACAGATACGCAGTATTTT.

This chain connects TRBV7-9 to TRBJ1-1; D unresolved. The V end lost 3 bases, the J end lost 3 bases, and 5 bases lay between the germline ends. The CDR3 consists of 12 residues. Germline lookup yields CDR1 SEHNR and CDR2 FQNEAQ (reference sequence). CDR3 in DNA: TGTGCCAGCAGCTTTCGTGACACTGAAGCTTTCTTT. Amino acids: CASSFRDTEAFF.

CDR3: CASSLGAGGPYEQYF. The CDR3 DNA follows: TGTGCCAGCAGTTTAGGGGCAGGGGGTCCCTACGAGCAGTACTTC. The chain couples TRBV28 to TRBJ2-7, with TRBD1 identical over 7 bases. Trimming cost V 2 bases and J 2 bases; bases outside gene matches: 6. The CDR3 has 15 residues. CDR1 MDHEN and CDR2 SYDVKM come from the germline V gene.

The V and J genes are TRBV6-1 and TRBJ2-5; 9 nucleotides align to TRBD1. The germline V gene encodes CDR1 MNHNS and CDR2 SASEGT. The CDR3 extends over 16 amino acids. V gave up 3 bases and J gave up 5 bases; unmatched junction bases: 10. In nucleotides, the CDR3 is TGTGCCAGCAGTGACCCGAACAGGGGGCGGGATGAGACCCAGTACTTC. Amino acid sequence: CASSDPNRGRDETQYF.

This clone was detected once. The chain combines TRBV19 with TRBJ2-1; the D gene is possibly TRBD2 (5 bases). The CDR3 is 14 residues long. The germline V and J ends were trimmed by 1 base and 3 bases, with 7 bases remaining between them. Germline V gene lookup returns CDR1 LNHDA and CDR2 SQIVND (reference sequence). The CDR3 protein is CASSIAGYYNEQFF. The CDR3 region has the DNA TGTGCCAGTAGTATAGCGGGATACTACAATGAGCAGTTCTTC. The whole variable domain, filled in from reference TRBV19 and TRBJ2-1, reads DGGITQSPKYLFRKEGQNVTLSCEQNLNHDAMYWYRQDPGQGLRLIYYSQIVNDFQKGDIAEGYSVSREKKESFPLTVTSAQKNPTAFYLCASSIAGYYNEQFFGPGTRLTVL.

V and J are TRBV7-9 and TRBJ2-3, with 9 bases aligning to TRBD1. Germline trimming cut 5 bases from V and 4 bases from J; bases unmatched to any gene: 7. Germline V lookup: CDR1 SEHNR, CDR2 FQNEAQ (reference sequence). CDR3 length equals 15 residues. CDR3: CASSHPGTGPDTQYF. CDR3 nucleotide sequence: TGTGCCAGCAGCCATCCCGGGACAGGGCCAGATACGCAGTATTTT.

The rearrangement uses TRBV21-1 and TRBJ2-7; the table's D gene call, TRBD1, was not cross checked with the DNA. TRBV21-1 is termed a pseudogene. The CDR3 covers 14 residues. The CDR3 DNA follows: TGTGCCAGCAGCGCGGGACAGGGAGGATACGAGCAGTACTTC. Protein sequence: CASSAGQGGYEQYF.

V gene TRBV9 combines with J gene TRBJ1-1, with TRBD1 matching 8 bases. From germline, CDR1 is SGDLS and CDR2 YYNGEE. CDR3 length equals 14 residues. V gave up 4 bases and J gave up 5 bases; unmatched junction bases: 7. The CDR3 loop is CASSLQGARTEAFF. CDR3 DNA sequence: TGTGCCAGCAGCCTCCAGGGGGCGAGGACTGAAGCTTTCTTT.